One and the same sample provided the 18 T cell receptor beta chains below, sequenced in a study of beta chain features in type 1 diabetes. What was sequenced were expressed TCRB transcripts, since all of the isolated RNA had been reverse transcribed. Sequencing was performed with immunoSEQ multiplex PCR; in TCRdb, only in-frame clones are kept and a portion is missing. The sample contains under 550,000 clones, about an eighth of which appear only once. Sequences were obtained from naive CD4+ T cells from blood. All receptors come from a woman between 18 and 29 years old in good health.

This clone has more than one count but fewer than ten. This CDR3 reads CASSLSGPQETQYF. CDR3 DNA sequence: TGTGCCAGCAGCTTAAGTGGCCCCCAAGAGACCCAGTACTTC. The J gene is TRBJ2-5, the V gene TRBV7-2; D not resolved. Per the germline V gene, CDR1 is SGHTA and CDR2 is FQGNSA. CDR3 size: 14 residues. V lost 2 bases and J lost 1, with 8 bases in between.

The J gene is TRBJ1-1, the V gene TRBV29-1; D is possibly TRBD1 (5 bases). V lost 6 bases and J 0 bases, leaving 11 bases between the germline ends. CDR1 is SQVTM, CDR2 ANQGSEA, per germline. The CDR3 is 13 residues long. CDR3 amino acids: CSVSGLMNTEAFF. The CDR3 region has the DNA TGCAGCGTGTCGGGACTCATGAACACTGAAGCTTTCTTT.

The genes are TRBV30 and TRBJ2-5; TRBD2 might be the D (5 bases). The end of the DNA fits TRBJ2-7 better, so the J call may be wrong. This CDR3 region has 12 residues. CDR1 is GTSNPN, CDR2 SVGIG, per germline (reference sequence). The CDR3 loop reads CAWSRGSYEQYF. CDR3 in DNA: TGTGCCTGGAGCCGGGGATCCTACGAGCAGTACTTC.

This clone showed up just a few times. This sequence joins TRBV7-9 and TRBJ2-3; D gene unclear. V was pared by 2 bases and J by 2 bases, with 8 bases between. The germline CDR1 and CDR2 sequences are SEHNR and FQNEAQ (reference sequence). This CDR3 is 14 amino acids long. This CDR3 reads CASSLNRVTDTQYF. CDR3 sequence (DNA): TGTGCCAGCAGCTTAAATCGCGTCACAGATACGCAGTATTTT.

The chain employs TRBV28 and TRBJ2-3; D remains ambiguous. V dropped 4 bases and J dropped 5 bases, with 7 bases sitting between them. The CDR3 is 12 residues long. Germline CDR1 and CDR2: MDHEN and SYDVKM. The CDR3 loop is CASSSSRDTQYF. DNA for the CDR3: TGTGCCAGCAGTTCTAGTCGAGATACGCAGTATTTT.

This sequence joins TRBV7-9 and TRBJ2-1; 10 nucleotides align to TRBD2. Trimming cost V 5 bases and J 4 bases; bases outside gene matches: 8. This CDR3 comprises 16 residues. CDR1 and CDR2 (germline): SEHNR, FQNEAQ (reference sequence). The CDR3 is CASSPHGAGGYNEQFF. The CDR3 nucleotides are TGTGCCAGCAGCCCCCATGGAGCGGGAGGGTACAATGAGCAGTTCTTC.

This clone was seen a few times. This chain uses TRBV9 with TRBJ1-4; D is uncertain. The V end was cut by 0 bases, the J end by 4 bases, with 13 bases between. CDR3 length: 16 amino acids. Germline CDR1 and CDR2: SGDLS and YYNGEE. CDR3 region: CASSVGSSAGNEKLFF. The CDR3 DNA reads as TGTGCCAGCAGCGTAGGGTCGTCGGCTGGTAATGAAAAACTGTTTTTT.

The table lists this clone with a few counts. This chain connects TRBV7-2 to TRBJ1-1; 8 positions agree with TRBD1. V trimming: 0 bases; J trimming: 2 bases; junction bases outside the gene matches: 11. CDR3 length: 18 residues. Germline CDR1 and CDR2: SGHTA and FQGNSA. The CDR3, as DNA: TGTGCCAGCAGCTTAGCACCTCCGTGGGACAGGCGTAACACTGAAGCTTTCTTT. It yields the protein CASSLAPPWDRRNTEAFF. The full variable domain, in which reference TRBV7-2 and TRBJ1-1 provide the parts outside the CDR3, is GAGVSQSPSNKVTEKGKDVELRCDPISGHTALYWYRQSLGQGLEFLIYFQGNSAPDKSGLPSDRFSAERTGGSVSTLTIQRTQQEDSAVYLCASSLAPPWDRRNTEAFFGQGTRLTVV.

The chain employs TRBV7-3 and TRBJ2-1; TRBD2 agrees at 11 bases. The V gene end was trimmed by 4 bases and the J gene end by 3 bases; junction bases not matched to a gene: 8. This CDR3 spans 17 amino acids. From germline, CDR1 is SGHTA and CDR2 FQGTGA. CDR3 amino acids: CASSSQTSGVRYNEQFF. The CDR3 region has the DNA TGTGCCAGCAGCTCCCAGACTAGCGGGGTACGCTACAATGAGCAGTTCTTC.

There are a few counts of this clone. The CDR3 bases are TGCGCCAGCAGCCAAGGTGGGGGTTCCAACATTCAGTACTTC. Its translation: CASSQGGGSNIQYF. The chain uses TRBV4-3 and TRBJ2-4, with D perhaps TRBD1 or TRBD2 (5 bases each). The CDR3 length is 14 residues. From germline, CDR1 is LGHNA and CDR2 YSLEER. Trimming shortened V by 1 base and J by 7 bases, and 11 bases separated the two germline ends.

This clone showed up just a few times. CDR3 amino acids: CASSPSDRGNSPLHF. CDR3 nucleotides: TGTGCCAGCAGTCCCTCGGACAGGGGCAATTCACCCCTCCACTTT. This chain uses TRBV27 with TRBJ1-6; 9 bases fit TRBD1. V lost 5 bases to trimming and J lost 7 bases; unmatched junction nucleotides: 6. The length of the CDR3 is 15 residues. Germline V lookup: CDR1 MNHEY, CDR2 SMNVEV (reference sequence).

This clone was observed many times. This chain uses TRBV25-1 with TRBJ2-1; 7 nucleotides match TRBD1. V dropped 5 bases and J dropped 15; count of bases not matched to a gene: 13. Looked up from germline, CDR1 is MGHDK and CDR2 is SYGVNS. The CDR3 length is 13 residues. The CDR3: CASSQHGDSSRFF. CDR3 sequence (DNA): TGTGCCAGCAGTCAGCACGGGGACAGTTCGCGGTTCTTC.

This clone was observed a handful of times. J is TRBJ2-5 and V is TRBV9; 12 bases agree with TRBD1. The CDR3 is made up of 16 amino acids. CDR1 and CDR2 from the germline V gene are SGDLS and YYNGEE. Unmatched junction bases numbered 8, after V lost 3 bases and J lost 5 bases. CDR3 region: CASSATGTGGAETQYF. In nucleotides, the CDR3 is TGTGCCAGCAGCGCCACCGGGACAGGGGGCGCGGAGACCCAGTACTTC.

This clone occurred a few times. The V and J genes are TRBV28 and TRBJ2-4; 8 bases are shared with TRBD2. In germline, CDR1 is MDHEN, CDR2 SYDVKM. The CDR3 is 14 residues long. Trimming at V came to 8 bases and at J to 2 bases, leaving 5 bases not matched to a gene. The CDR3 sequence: CASHSGGSKNIQYF. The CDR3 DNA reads TGTGCCAGCCACTCGGGGGGGTCCAAAAACATTCAGTACTTC.

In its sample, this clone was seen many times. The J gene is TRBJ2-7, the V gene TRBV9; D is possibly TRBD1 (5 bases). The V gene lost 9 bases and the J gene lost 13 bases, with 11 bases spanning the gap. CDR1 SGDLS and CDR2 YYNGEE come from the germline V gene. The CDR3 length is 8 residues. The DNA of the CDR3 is TGTGCCAACCGACAGTCTTACGTC. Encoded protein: CANRQSYV.

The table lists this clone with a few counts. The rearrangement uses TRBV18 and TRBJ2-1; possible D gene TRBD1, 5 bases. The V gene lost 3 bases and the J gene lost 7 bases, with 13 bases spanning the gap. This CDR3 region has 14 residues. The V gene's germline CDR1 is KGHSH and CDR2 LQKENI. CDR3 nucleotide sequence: TGTGCCAGCTCACCTAATGCCCCAGGGAATGAGCAGTTCTTC. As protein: CASSPNAPGNEQFF. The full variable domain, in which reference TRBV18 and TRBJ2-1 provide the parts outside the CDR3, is NAGVMQNPRHLVRRRGQEARLRCSPMKGHSHVYWYRQLPEEGLKFMVYLQKENIIDESGMPKERFSAEFPKEGPSILRIQQVVRGDSAAYFCASSPNAPGNEQFFGPGTRLTVL.

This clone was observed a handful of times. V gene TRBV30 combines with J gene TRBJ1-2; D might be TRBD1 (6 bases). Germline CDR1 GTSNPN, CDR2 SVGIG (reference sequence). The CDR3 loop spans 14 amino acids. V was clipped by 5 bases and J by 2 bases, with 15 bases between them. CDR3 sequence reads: CAWGVTGVNYGYTF. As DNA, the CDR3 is TGTGCCTGGGGGGTGACAGGAGTAAACTATGGCTACACCTTC.

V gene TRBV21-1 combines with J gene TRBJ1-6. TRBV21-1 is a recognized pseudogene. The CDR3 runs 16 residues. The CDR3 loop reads CASSNNPGTSRESLHF. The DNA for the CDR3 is TGTGCCAGCAGCAATAATCCAGGGACCTCGAGGGAATCCCTCCACTTT.